This is a list of T cell receptor beta chains from one sample in a study of T-cell memory formation after mild COVID-19. MiXCR, applied by TCRdb to the 5' RACE reads, yields one record per CDR3 protein. The table records about 49,000 distinct CDR3 sequences, 25% to 35% of them present only once. The sequenced material came from PBMCs or a T cell subset sorted from them (not recorded which). The receptors stem from a man younger than 35 who had mild COVID-19 (a few samples of this study predate the infection). Cell type and time point are not known. CDR3s include the opening cysteine and the closing phenylalanine or tryptophan. D genes are given only for firm matches. Expanded clones are given a class, and other clones once, few, many or no size at all.

CDR3 DNA | CDR3 protein | clone size | J gene | V gene | D gene
TGTGCCAGCAGCCCCCCGCGTGTCGGTGAAAAACTGTTTTTT | CASSPPRVGEKLFF | . | TRBJ1-4 | TRBV6-1 | .
TGTGCCTGGTCCAGGGGGAACACAGATACGCAGTATTTT | CAWSRGNTDTQYF | few | TRBJ2-3 | TRBV30 | TRBD1
TGCAGTGTATATACCCCCGCCAGGTACTCCTACGAGCAGTACTTC | CSVYTPARYSYEQYF | few | TRBJ2-7 | TRBV20-1 | .
TGTGCCAGCAGTTTACGGGGCGGCACTGAAGCTTTCTTT | CASSLRGGTEAFF | . | TRBJ1-1 | TRBV27 | .
TGTGCCAGCAGCTGGCCGGGACAGGGGTCAGATACGCAGTATTTT | CASSWPGQGSDTQYF | . | TRBJ2-3 | TRBV7-9 | TRBD1
TGCGCCAGCAGCCAAGATGGAGGGGGAGATACGAGCTCCTATAATTCACCCCTCCACTTT | CASSQDGGGDTSSYNSPLHF | . | TRBJ1-6 | TRBV4-3 | .
TGTGCCAGCTCAGGACTAGCGGGGGCCAATGAGCAGTTCTTC | CASSGLAGANEQFF | . | TRBJ2-1 | TRBV18 | TRBD2
TGTGCCTGGAGTTTACAGGGAGAAGAGACCCAGTACTTC | CAWSLQGEETQYF | many | TRBJ2-5 | TRBV30 | .
TGTGCCAGCAGCCAAGACAGGTCGGGGTCCTACAATGAGCAGTTCTTC | CASSQDRSGSYNEQFF | few | TRBJ2-1 | TRBV4-2 | .
TGTGCCAGCAGCGTAGTCCCCCACACCGGGGAGCTGTTTTTT | CASSVVPHTGELFF | few | TRBJ2-2 | TRBV9 | .
TGTGCCAGCAGCCAAGAACCACCTTACGAGCAGTACTTC | CASSQEPPYEQYF | many | TRBJ2-7 | TRBV3-1 | .
TGCAGTGCTAGGGACGGAAGAGACTATGGCTACACCTTC | CSARDGRDYGYTF | . | TRBJ1-2 | TRBV20-1 | .
TGTGCCAGCAGCTTACCGGGGCCATCTTCGTACGAGCAGTACTTC | CASSLPGPSSYEQYF | few | TRBJ2-7 | TRBV7-9 | .
TGCAGCGTGGGGGAGGCGGAGGGGCATCAGCCCCAGCATTTT | CSVGEAEGHQPQHF | few | TRBJ1-5 | TRBV29-1 | .
TGTGCCAGCAGTTCGTCAGGGTCGAATGAGCAGTTCTTC | CASSSSGSNEQFF | few | TRBJ2-1 | TRBV6-6 | .
TGCGCCAGCAGCTTAAGGACTGAGAACAATGAGCAGTTCTTC | CASSLRTENNEQFF | few | TRBJ2-1 | TRBV5-1 | .
TGCAGCGTTGCCCGGACAGGGGGACCAGGCGGGGAGCTGTTTTTT | CSVARTGGPGGELFF | few | TRBJ2-2 | TRBV29-1 | TRBD1
TGTGCCAGCAGCCGACTAGCCGATTCCACCGGGGAGCTGTTTTTT | CASSRLADSTGELFF | . | TRBJ2-2 | TRBV12-3/TRBV12-4 | TRBD2
TGTGCCAGCAGCTTAGGAGGGGGGATCCAAGAGACCCAGTACTTC | CASSLGGGIQETQYF | few | TRBJ2-5 | TRBV11-2 | .
TGTGCCAGCTCACCTTCGTACTTCGAGCAGTACTTC | CASSPSYFEQYF | few | TRBJ2-7 | TRBV18 | .
TGTGCCAGCAAAAAACGGAGCACCGGGGAGCTGTTTTTT | CASKKRSTGELFF | few | TRBJ2-2 | TRBV6-6 | .
TGTGCCAGCAGTGAAGAGACGATAGACTTCTACGAGCAGTACTTC | CASSEETIDFYEQYF | . | TRBJ2-7 | TRBV2 | .
TGTGCCAGCAGTTTAAACGACAGGGACAATGAGCAGTTCTTC | CASSLNDRDNEQFF | few | TRBJ2-1 | TRBV6-5 | TRBD1
TGCAGTGCTAGCAGACAGAGCTCCTACAATGAGCAGTTCTTC | CSASRQSSYNEQFF | few | TRBJ2-1 | TRBV20-1 | .
TGTGCCAGCAGCTTTGCAGGGGGCGGATACCGAGCTTTCTTT | CASSFAGGGYRAFF | . | TRBJ1-1 | TRBV5-6 | TRBD1
TGTGCCAGCAGCCGTTACAATGAGCAGTTCTTC | CASSRYNEQFF | few | TRBJ2-1 | TRBV6-5 | .
TGCGCCAGCAGCCGCATGGGACGGAGCACAGATACGCAGTATTTT | CASSRMGRSTDTQYF | . | TRBJ2-3 | TRBV4-1 | .
TGTGCCAGCATCTTTTTGGGGGGCAATGAGCAGTTCTTC | CASIFLGGNEQFF | once | TRBJ2-1 | TRBV12-3/TRBV12-4 | .
TGTGCCAGCAGCCAAGGTCCCGGGTATCTCCCTGAAGCTTTCTTT | CASSQGPGYLPEAFF | . | TRBJ1-1 | TRBV4-2 | .
TGCGCCAGCAGCCCGAACGGACCAGCCCCCACTGAAGCTTTCTTT | CASSPNGPAPTEAFF | many | TRBJ1-1 | TRBV5-1 | .
TGCGCCAGCAGCCAAGTCAATACGGATGAAGCTTTCTTT | CASSQVNTDEAFF | . | TRBJ1-1 | TRBV4-1 | .
TGCGCCAGCAGCCAAGAGGAGCGGGGACAGGATCCGCCTGATACGCAGTATTTT | CASSQEERGQDPPDTQYF | few | TRBJ2-3 | TRBV4-3 | .
TGCGCCAGCAGCTTGAGTGCGGCAGGGCATCCGGGCTACACCTTC | CASSLSAAGHPGYTF | . | TRBJ1-2 | TRBV5-1 | .
TGCGCCAGCAGCCGAGCGGGACTTGGGAACACTGAAGCTTTCTTT | CASSRAGLGNTEAFF | few | TRBJ1-1 | TRBV4-3 | .
TGTGCCAGCAGTTACTTTACACTAGCCAAAAACATTCAGTACTTC | CASSYFTLAKNIQYF | . | TRBJ2-4 | TRBV6-5 | .
TGCGCCAGCAAGCGGGGGGGAACAAATGAGCAGTTCTTC | CASKRGGTNEQFF | . | TRBJ2-1 | TRBV4-1 | TRBD2
TGTGCCACCCTGGGCAAGCCTACAGATACGCAGTATTTT | CATLGKPTDTQYF | few | TRBJ2-3 | TRBV10-3 | .